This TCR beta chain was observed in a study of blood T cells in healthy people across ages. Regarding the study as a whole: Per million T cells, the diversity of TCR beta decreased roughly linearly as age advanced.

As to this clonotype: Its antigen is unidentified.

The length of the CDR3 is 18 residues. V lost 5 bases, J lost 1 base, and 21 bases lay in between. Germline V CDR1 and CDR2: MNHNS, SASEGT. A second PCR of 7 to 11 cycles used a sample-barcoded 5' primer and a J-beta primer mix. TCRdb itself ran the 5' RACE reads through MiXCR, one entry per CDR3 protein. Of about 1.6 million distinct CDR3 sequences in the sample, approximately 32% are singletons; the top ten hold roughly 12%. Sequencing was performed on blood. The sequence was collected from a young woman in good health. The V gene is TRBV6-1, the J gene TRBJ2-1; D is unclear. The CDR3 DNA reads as TGTGCCAGCAGTCCGAGAAGGTCCTCTACGGTATCCTACAATGAGCAGTTCTTC. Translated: CASSPRRSSTVSYNEQFF.